The entry below gives a single T cell receptor beta chain sequence along with its context. What this receptor recognizes is not known. No quality values exist for individual bases; no much larger clone is one base distant. These data are taken from a study of blood T cell repertoires in COVID-19 (dated by TCRdb to 2018 to 2021). At the level of the whole study: Samples covering the acute and convalescent phases of COVID-19 were provided by collaborators in the United States, Italy and Spain. The samples were drawn from the first 160 participants of the ongoing ImmuneRACE study and from 1,254 subjects provided by 6 global collaborators. The dataset comprised deeply sampled blood TCRbeta repertoires from subjects exposed to, actively infected with, or recovered from COVID-19. Nearly every sample came with metadata listing a de-identified subject ID, COVID-19 status, age in years and sex. The material from the prospective study consisted of cDNA or gDNA derived from T cells, B-cell-depleted T cells, or PBMCs. The repertoires were released in a freely available public database meant as a resource for research on the immune response to SARS-CoV-2. Where available, HLA class I and class II types were obtained from metadata supplied by the sample provider rather than from assay-based typing. The research as a whole found: How much clinical and demographic metadata was included differed by source and by participant, and the metadata was provided uncurated.

The immunoSEQ Assay, a bias-controlled multiplex PCR, was used to amplify TCRbeta CDR3 regions from genomic DNA. In the source study's methods: The number of nucleated cells in each sample was estimated by amplification of reference gene primers within the assay. Sequence reads were collapsed and filtered to measure the absolute abundance of every unique TCRbeta CDR3 rearrangement. Productive Simpson clonality was computed per sample as the square root of Simpson's diversity index over productive rearrangements. Here the immuneACCESS table is served through TCRdb, limited to in-frame sequences with V and J called. Missing clones are a known gap in these copies; in checked studies unresolved V genes cover under half, and the rest lacks a known reason. D and trimming come from the DNA, and the V and J calls and clone size come from that table. For this sample the table gives approximately 230,000 clones, of which 70% to 85% were detected only once. The leading ten clones occupy 4.9% of the sample.

Whole blood was collected in K2EDTA tubes by collaborating institutions according to the institutions' own protocols. Collaborator samples were shipped for TCRbeta analysis as frozen whole blood, isolated PBMCs, or DNA extracted from either sample type. Measured from the cysteine to the phenylalanine, the CDR3 is 13 residues long. The retained sequence is limited to the CDR3, 39 bases, with the frame set at the first base. The germline V and J ends show losses of 3 bases and 9 bases respectively, and no gene match explains 6 bases of the junction. The CDR1 and CDR2 encoded by the germline V gene are SQVTM and ANQGSEA.

The V and J genes are TRBV29-1 and TRBJ2-1, with 9 bases matching TRBD2. Sequenced: peripheral blood. This TCR derives from a woman older than 75 with active or convalescent COVID-19. CDR3 sequence: CSVEGGRAVEQFF. The DNA reads TGCAGCGTTGAGGGCGGGAGGGCTGTTGAGCAGTTCTTC.